The following is a T cell receptor beta chain sequence with its context. immunoSEQ v3.0 was run at survey level. Generated by immunoSEQ multiplex PCR, the TCRdb table keeps only in-frame clones and is missing some. The sample yields about 20,000 clones, around 92% seen once. This entry belongs to a study of long-term antiretroviral therapy in people with HIV. This CDR3 has 15 residues. Trimming took 1 base from V and 2 from J, leaving 11 bases between them. In germline, CDR1 is LNHDA, CDR2 SQIVND (reference sequence). The gene calls are TRBV19 and TRBJ1-1; D is perhaps TRBD1 (5 bases). The source is a woman aged 45 to 65 with HIV. The input for sequencing was unsorted PBMCs, taken 4.4 years after starting antiretroviral therapy. The CDR3 DNA reads TGTGCCAGTAGTATAGCTACAGGCCTTAACACTGAAGCTTTCTTT. Translation gives CASSIATGLNTEAFF.